Following are 10 T cell receptor beta chains from one sample sequenced in a study of human T cells and chemical hapten exposure. Time point in this sample: healthy volunteer bleed at 6 weeks. Total RNA was extracted from unfractionated whole blood. Using its own MiXCR run on the RACE reads, TCRdb lists one record per CDR3 protein. The sample lists about 70,000 distinct CDR3 sequences, around 6.3% occurring once. The sample comprised whole blood. These receptor sequences come from a female donor in good health. Some clones in this sample may be carry-over from other donors' samples.

This clonotype was seen a few times. The CDR3 reads CAISEFPESYEQYF. CDR3 DNA sequence: TGTGCCATCAGTGAGTTCCCGGAATCCTACGAGCAGTACTTC. J is TRBJ2-7 and V is TRBV10-3; D unresolved. Germline V lookup: CDR1 ENHRY, CDR2 SYGVKD. The CDR3 is 14 amino acids. Deletions cut 1 base from V and 1 base from J, with 8 bases between.

This clonotype was observed a handful of times. CDR3 DNA: TGTGCCAGTCGAGGAACGGGGTCCCTCCACTTT. Its protein product is CASRGTGSLHF. V and J are TRBV19 and TRBJ1-6; no clear D gene. CDR1 and CDR2 from the germline V gene are LNHDA and SQIVND (reference sequence). The CDR3 covers 11 residues. V was clipped by 8 bases and J by 14 bases, with 13 bases between them.

This clonotype occurred many times. The chain couples TRBV29-1 to TRBJ1-2; D not certain. V was cut by 3 bases and J by 0 bases, with 11 bases left in between. The CDR3 extends over 14 amino acids. In germline, CDR1 is SQVTM, CDR2 ANQGSEA. The CDR3, as DNA: TGCAGCGTTGACACCTTAACAGCTAACTATGGCTACACCTTC. Amino acid sequence: CSVDTLTANYGYTF.

This clonotype was counted a few times. This sequence joins TRBV4-1 and TRBJ1-4; D gene uncertain. The CDR3 totals 16 residues. With 1 base removed from V and 7 bases from J, the gap between germline ends came to 16 bases. The germline V gene has CDR1 MGHRA and CDR2 YSYEKL. CDR3 protein: CASSQVPNARSEKLFF. As DNA, the CDR3 is TGCGCCAGCAGCCAAGTCCCTAACGCTAGGTCTGAAAAACTGTTTTTT.

In this sample, this clonotype turned up many times. The genes are TRBV28 and TRBJ2-6; D is perhaps TRBD2 (5 bases). CDR3 length: 18 amino acids. Germline assignment: CDR1 MDHEN and CDR2 SYDVKM. V lost 7 bases and J 0 bases, leaving 19 bases between the germline ends. The CDR3 reads CASTVGSVSSSGANVLTF. The DNA for the CDR3 is TGTGCCAGCACCGTAGGTAGCGTCAGCAGCTCTGGGGCCAACGTCCTGACTTTC.

This chain connects TRBV28 to TRBJ2-7; the D gene is possibly TRBD2 (6 bases). This CDR3 comprises 15 residues. Trimming shortened V by 6 bases and J by 5 bases, and 20 bases separated the two germline ends. Germline CDR1 and CDR2: MDHEN and SYDVKM. CDR3: CASSRRFRRAHEQYF. CDR3 nucleotide sequence: TGTGCCAGCAGCCGCAGGTTTAGGAGGGCCCACGAGCAGTACTTC.

This clonotype was observed a handful of times. The V and J genes are TRBV4-3 and TRBJ2-1; 9 positions agree with TRBD2. V shed 0 bases, J shed 7 bases, and the junction held 4 bases outside the gene matches. Germline assignment: CDR1 LGHNA and CDR2 YSLEER. CDR3 length: 15 residues. As DNA, the CDR3 is TGCGCCAGCAGCCAAGACTTTACTAGCGGGAATGAGCAGTTCTTC. Protein sequence: CASSQDFTSGNEQFF.

In its sample, this clonotype was seen many times. V gene TRBV6-2 or TRBV6-3 combines with J gene TRBJ2-7, with D tentatively TRBD1 (6 bases). With 10 bases removed from V and 7 bases from J, the gap between germline ends came to 20 bases. Germline assignment: CDR1 MNHEY and CDR2 SVGEGT. The CDR3 sequence is 13 residues long. Written as DNA, the CDR3 is TGTGCCACGACCGCTACAGGGCTGGGTGAGCAGTACTTC. It codes for CATTATGLGEQYF.

A few counts support this clonotype. This chain joins TRBV2 and TRBJ2-1; 7 positions agree with TRBD2. V lost 0 bases to trimming and J lost 7 bases; unmatched junction nucleotides: 9. The V gene's germline CDR1 is SNHLY and CDR2 FYNNEI. This CDR3 is built from 16 residues. Here the CDR3 DNA reads TGTGCCAGCAGTGAAGCGCGGCCCAGCGGGAAAAATGAGCAGTTCTTC. Encoded protein: CASSEARPSGKNEQFF.

There are many counts of this clonotype. V is TRBV7-8 and J is TRBJ1-1; D is uncertain. This CDR3 has 17 amino acids. Trimming pared 1 base from V and 6 bases from J, leaving 21 bases between. Germline V gives CDR1 SGHVS, CDR2 FQNEAQ. The CDR3 region has the DNA TGTGCCAGCAGCTTAGTTCGGCGGCAGGCCATTCGGGCTGAAGCTTTCTTT. It codes for CASSLVRRQAIRAEAFF.